These T cell receptor beta chains were read from a single sample in a study of blood T cells in healthy people across ages. In TCRdb, the 5' RACE reads were re-called with MiXCR into one record per CDR3 protein. The sample has 1.6 million or so distinct CDR3 sequences, roughly 32% seen once. The sample was blood. The receptor set was obtained from a woman in her twenties or thirties in good health. The CDR3 runs from the conserved cysteine through the conserved F or W. The order of the fields is clone size, D gene, V gene, J gene, CDR3 DNA, CDR3 protein. A D gene is named only where the DNA matches it firmly. Where a row states a size, it is once, few, many or the class of an expanded clone; other rows omit it.

NA	NA	TRBV7-3	TRBJ2-2	TGTGCCAGCAGCTTAACGGGGAGCCGGACCGGGGAGCGGTTTTTT	CASSLTGSRTGERFF
NA	NA	TRBV14	TRBJ2-3	TGTGCCAGCAGCGCCCTCGGGGGCGCGATCACAGATACGCAGTATTTT	CASSALGGAITDTQYF
NA	NA	TRBV5-1	TRBJ2-7	TGCGCCAGCAGCTTGGATAGGACAGTAGCCTACGAGCAGTACTTC	CASSLDRTVAYEQYF
NA	NA	TRBV6-1	TRBJ1-4	TGTGCCAGCAGCCGCAAACTTACCAGTGGGGGGTTTAATGAAAAACTGTTTTTT	CASSRKLTSGGFNEKLFF
NA	TRBD1	TRBV24-1	TRBJ2-7	TGTGCCACCAGTGATTCCAGTTCCTCGGACAGGACCTACGAGCAGTACTTC	CATSDSSSSDRTYEQYF
NA	NA	TRBV9	TRBJ2-5	TGTGCCAGCAGCGTAGGATTCACAGGGCCGCCTTCTATGACCCAGTACTTC	CASSVGFTGPPSMTQYF
few	NA	TRBV10-3	TRBJ1-1	TGTGCCATCACCGCCGGGGGTGAAAGGAACACTGAAGCTTTCTTT	CAITAGGERNTEAFF
few	TRBD2	TRBV15	TRBJ2-3	TGTGCCACCAGCAGAGGGTCTAGCGGGATCACAGATACGCAGTATTTT	CATSRGSSGITDTQYF
few	TRBD2	TRBV20-1	TRBJ2-1	TGCAGTGCTAGCCCGGGAGGGCCAGTTGAGCAGTTCTTC	CSASPGGPVEQFF
NA	NA	TRBV9	TRBJ1-2	TGTGCCAGCGGCGTAGTAGAGGGGCCGCGGTATGGCTACACCTTC	CASGVVEGPRYGYTF
few	NA	TRBV15	TRBJ2-7	TGTGCCACCAGCACGGGGGCCCCCTACGAGCAGTACTTC	CATSTGAPYEQYF
NA	TRBD1	TRBV29-1	TRBJ2-1	TGCAGCGTACCCTCTCCGGGACAGAGATACAATGAGCAGTTCTTC	CSVPSPGQRYNEQFF
few	TRBD2	TRBV27	TRBJ2-7	TGTGCCAGCATCCCGATGGGGGGGTCGGGTGAGCAGTACTTC	CASIPMGGSGEQYF
few	TRBD2	TRBV4-1	TRBJ2-5	TGCGCCAGCAGCCAAGAGGGGCTAGCGGACTACACCCAGTACTTC	CASSQEGLADYTQYF
once	TRBD1	TRBV6-5	TRBJ1-1	TGTGCCAGCAGTGACTACAGGGGGACGAACACTGAAGCTTTCTTT	CASSDYRGTNTEAFF
few	TRBD2	TRBV3-1	TRBJ2-1	TGTGCCACCAAGCGGGGGGGCAGTTATGAGCAGTTCTTC	CATKRGGSYEQFF
few	TRBD2	TRBV7-2	TRBJ2-3	TGTGCCAGCAGTCCTTCTAGCGGGGGGCGCCCGGATACGCAGTATTTT	CASSPSSGGRPDTQYF
NA	NA	TRBV5-8	TRBJ2-7	TGTGCCAGCAGCTTGAAGGCAGCCTACGAGCAGTACTTC	CASSLKAAYEQYF
NA	NA	TRBV7-9	TRBJ1-2	TGTGCCAGCAGCTTAGCCGCAGGACGGCCTAACTATGGCTACACCTTC	CASSLAAGRPNYGYTF
many	NA	TRBV7-3	TRBJ2-5	TGTGCCAGCAGCTTACTAGCAGAAGAGACCCAGTACTTC	CASSLLAEETQYF
NA	TRBD2	TRBV9	TRBJ2-5	TGTGCCAGCAATAGCGGGGATACCCAAGAGACCCAGTACTTC	CASNSGDTQETQYF
NA	NA	TRBV20-1	TRBJ2-7	TGCAGTGCTAGAGAGCGGACGGGGATCTCCTACGAGCAGTACTTC	CSARERTGISYEQYF
NA	TRBD2	TRBV4-1	TRBJ2-3	TGCGCCAGCAGCCAAGAAGGCGGTCTAGCGGGGGGAGATACGCAGTATTTT	CASSQEGGLAGGDTQYF
NA	NA	TRBV2	TRBJ2-5	TGTGCCAGCAGTGAAGGGACGGGAACGGAGACCCAGTACTTC	CASSEGTGTETQYF
few	TRBD2	TRBV28	TRBJ2-1	TGTGCCAGCAGCCCCGGGACTAGCGGGAAGTTGGAGCAGTTCTTC	CASSPGTSGKLEQFF
few	NA	TRBV29-1	TRBJ2-3	TGCAGCGTTGAAGTAAGCGCAGATACGCAGTATTTT	CSVEVSADTQYF
NA	TRBD2	TRBV12-3/TRBV12-4	TRBJ2-7	TGTGCCAGCAGTTTGGGACTAGCGGAGATATCCGAGCAGTACTTC	CASSLGLAEISEQYF
NA	NA	TRBV7-9	TRBJ2-5	TGTGCCAGCGGCCTTCCCCTGGACGACAATGAGCAGTACTTC	CASGLPLDDNEQYF
NA	NA	TRBV7-8	TRBJ2-7	TGTGCCAGCAGCCGCCCTATACTAGACTTCCCCAACTACGAGCAGTACTTC	CASSRPILDFPNYEQYF
NA	NA	TRBV6-9	TRBJ1-1	TGTGCCACAAGGGGGTGGGGGACTGAAGCTTTCTTT	CATRGWGTEAFF
NA	NA	TRBV7-9	TRBJ2-7	TGTGCCAGCAGCTTTGGGGCGACCGCCGAGCAGTACTTC	CASSFGATAEQYF
NA	NA	TRBV6-1	TRBJ1-1	TGTGCCAGCAAACCCGGAGGCACTGAAGCTTTCTTT	CASKPGGTEAFF
NA	NA	TRBV7-2	TRBJ2-7	TGTGCCAGCAGCTTAGAGGGCTCGGCGGGTTCCTCCTACGAGCAGTACTTC	CASSLEGSAGSSYEQYF
few	NA	TRBV4-2	TRBJ2-2	TGTGCCAGCAGCCAAGGTGGTTTGGGACCTTCAACGAACACCGGGGAGCTGTTTTTT	CASSQGGLGPSTNTGELFF
few	NA	TRBV20-1	TRBJ2-7	TGCAGTGCTCCGCGAAATTACGAGCAGTACTTC	CSAPRNYEQYF
many	TRBD2	TRBV27	TRBJ2-1	TGTGCCAGCAGCTTGGCAGCGGGGCGCTCCTACAATGAGCAGTTCTTC	CASSLAAGRSYNEQFF
NA	TRBD1	TRBV5-1	TRBJ1-1	TGCGCCAGCAGCATCGGGACAGGAGCTATGAACACTGAAGCTTTCTTT	CASSIGTGAMNTEAFF
NA	TRBD1	TRBV5-6	TRBJ2-2	TGTGCCAGCAGGCGAGGACAGGGGTACACCGGGGAGCTGTTTTTT	CASRRGQGYTGELFF
NA	NA	TRBV20-1	TRBJ2-1	TGCAGTGCTAGATCCCCTTTAGTTGAAAATGAGCAGTTCTTC	CSARSPLVENEQFF
many	NA	TRBV7-2	TRBJ2-3	TGTGCCAGCAGCTTCCAGGACACAGATACGCAGTATTTT	CASSFQDTDTQYF
NA	NA	TRBV12-3/TRBV12-4	TRBJ2-2	TGTGCCAGCAATCAGTTCGCGGTGTTCAACACCGGGGAGCTGTTTTTT	CASNQFAVFNTGELFF
few	TRBD2	TRBV30	TRBJ2-3	TGTGCCAGCTACGGACTAGCGGGGGAAACTAGCACAGATACGCAGTATTTT	CASYGLAGETSTDTQYF
few	NA	TRBV5-1	TRBJ2-1	TGCGCCAGCAGCTCGGACGGACCGTACAATGAGCAGTTCTTC	CASSSDGPYNEQFF
NA	NA	TRBV6-5	TRBJ2-3	TGTGCCAGCAGTTACGCAGTTAGCACAGATACGCAGTATTTT	CASSYAVSTDTQYF
NA	TRBD2	TRBV3-1	TRBJ2-1	TGTGCCAGCAGCCAGGCCCTGACTAGCGGGAGCGGGAATGAGCAGTTCTTC	CASSQALTSGSGNEQFF
many	TRBD2	TRBV7-3	TRBJ2-7	TGTGCCAGTTCTCCGACTAGCGGGAGGTACCACGAGCAGTACTTC	CASSPTSGRYHEQYF
NA	NA	TRBV6-1	TRBJ2-3	TGTGCCGGCAGTGAACCACAGGGAAGACTTCCAGATACGCAGTATTTT	CAGSEPQGRLPDTQYF
NA	NA	TRBV11-1	TRBJ2-7	TGTGCCAGCAGCTTGTCGAAGGCCTACGAGCAGTACTTC	CASSLSKAYEQYF
NA	NA	TRBV6-1	TRBJ1-2	TGTGCCAGCACCGGCTACACCTTC	CASTGYTF
NA	NA	TRBV28	TRBJ2-7	TGTGCCAGCAGTTGGGGACAATACGAGCAGTACTTC	CASSWGQYEQYF
NA	NA	TRBV20-1	TRBJ2-1	TGCAGTGCTAGAGACGGCGGTGAGCAGTTCTTC	CSARDGGEQFF
NA	TRBD1	TRBV7-3	TRBJ2-3	TGTACCAGCAGCCGGACAGGTTTCACAGATACGCAGTATTTT	CTSSRTGFTDTQYF
NA	NA	TRBV7-8	TRBJ2-7	TGTGCCAGCAGCTTAGAACTTGGCCACTCCTACGAGCAGTACTTC	CASSLELGHSYEQYF
NA	NA	TRBV21-1	TRBJ1-3	TGTGCCAGCAGCAAAGAGGCGGGTCGGGCGGACACCATATATTTT	CASSKEAGRADTIYF
few	TRBD2	TRBV3-1	TRBJ2-1	TGTGCCAGCAGCCATGGCGGGGGGGCGAGGAACAATGAGCAGTTCTTC	CASSHGGGARNNEQFF